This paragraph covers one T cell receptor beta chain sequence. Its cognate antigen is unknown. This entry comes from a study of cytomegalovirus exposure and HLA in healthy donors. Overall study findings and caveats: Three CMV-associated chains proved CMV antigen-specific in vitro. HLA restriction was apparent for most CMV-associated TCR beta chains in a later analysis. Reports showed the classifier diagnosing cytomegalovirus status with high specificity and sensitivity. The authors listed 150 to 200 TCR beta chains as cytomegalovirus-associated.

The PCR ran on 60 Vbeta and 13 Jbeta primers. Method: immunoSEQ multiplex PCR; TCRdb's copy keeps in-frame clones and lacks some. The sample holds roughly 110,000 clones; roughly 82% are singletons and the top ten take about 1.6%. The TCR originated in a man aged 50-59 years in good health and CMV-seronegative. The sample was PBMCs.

CDR3 in amino acids: CASRLKNIQYF. CDR3 sequence (DNA): TGCGCCAGCAGACTTAAAAACATTCAGTACTTC. The V gene is TRBV5-1, the J gene TRBJ2-4; no clear D gene. The germline V and J ends were trimmed by 5 bases and 4 bases, with 4 bases remaining between them. The CDR3 sequence is 11 residues long. Looked up from germline, CDR1 is SGHRS and CDR2 is YFSETQ.